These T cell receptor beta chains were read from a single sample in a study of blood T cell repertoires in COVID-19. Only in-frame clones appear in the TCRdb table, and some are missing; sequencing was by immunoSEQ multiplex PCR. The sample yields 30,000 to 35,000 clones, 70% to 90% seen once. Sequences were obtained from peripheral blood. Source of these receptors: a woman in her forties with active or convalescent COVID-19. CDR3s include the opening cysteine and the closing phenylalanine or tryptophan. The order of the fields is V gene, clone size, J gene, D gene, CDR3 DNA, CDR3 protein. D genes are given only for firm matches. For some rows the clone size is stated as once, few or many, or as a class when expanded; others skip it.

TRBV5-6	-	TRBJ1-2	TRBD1	TGTGCCAGCAGCCGGGACAGGGCGAATGGCTACACCTTC	CASSRDRANGYTF
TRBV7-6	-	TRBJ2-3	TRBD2	TGTGCCAGCAGCTTAGCTGTCAGCGGGAGGGCAACAGATACGCAGTATTTT	CASSLAVSGRATDTQYF
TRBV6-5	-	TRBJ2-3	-	TGTGCCAGCAGTTACTCGGGAGGAGGAGTTACAGATACGCAGTATTTT	CASSYSGGGVTDTQYF
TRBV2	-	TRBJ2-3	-	TGTGCCAGCACCCTAGGGGCTAATACGCAGTATTTT	CASTLGANTQYF
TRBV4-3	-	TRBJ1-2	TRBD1	TGCGCCAGCAGCCAAGACGCAGGGGGCAACTATGGCTACACCTTC	CASSQDAGGNYGYTF
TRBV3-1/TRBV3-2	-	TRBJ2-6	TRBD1	TGTGCCAGCATTCAAACAGGGGGCCTCTCTGGGGCCAACGTCCTGACTTTC	CASIQTGGLSGANVLTF
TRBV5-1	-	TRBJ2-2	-	TGCGCCAGCAGTCCGGTTGACACGAACACCGGGGAGCTGTTTTTT	CASSPVDTNTGELFF
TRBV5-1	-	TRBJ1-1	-	TGCGCCAGCAGCTCCCCCGACAGATTTATAATGAACACTGAAGCTTTCTTT	CASSSPDRFIMNTEAFF
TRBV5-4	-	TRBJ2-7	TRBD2	TGTGCCAGCAGCCCACCCCTAGCGGGAGGGTACGAGCAGTACTTC	CASSPPLAGGYEQYF
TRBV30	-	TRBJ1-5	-	TGTGCCTGGAGTTACGGAGGGCTCAATCAGCCCCAGCATTTT	CAWSYGGLNQPQHF
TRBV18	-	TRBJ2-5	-	TGTGCCAGCTCCGGGGTTGTGGAGACCCAGTACTTC	CASSGVVETQYF
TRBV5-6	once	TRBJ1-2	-	TGTGCCAGCAGCCCCTACTCAACAGCGGGGCGCCGGGATGGCTACACCTTC	CASSPYSTAGRRDGYTF
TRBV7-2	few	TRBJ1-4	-	TGTGCCAGCAGCGTCCAGGGGACAACTAATGAAAAACTGTTTTTT	CASSVQGTTNEKLFF
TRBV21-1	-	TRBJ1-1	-	TGTGCCAGCAGCAAAGGCACAGGGGCCACTGAAGCTTTCTTT	CASSKGTGATEAFF
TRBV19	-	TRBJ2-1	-	TGTGCCAGTAGTATAGCAGCCGGGGTCCGGAATGAGCAGTTCTTC	CASSIAAGVRNEQFF
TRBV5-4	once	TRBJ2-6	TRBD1	TGTGCCAGCAGGGAATGGGGCCGGGACAGGCCTGGGGCCAACGTCCTGACTTTC	CASREWGRDRPGANVLTF
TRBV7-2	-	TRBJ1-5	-	TGTGCCAGCAGCTTAGGCCAGGCGAACAATCAGCCCCAGCATTTT	CASSLGQANNQPQHF
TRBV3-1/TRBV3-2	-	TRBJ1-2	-	TGTGCCAGCAGCCGGATCCGACAGGATTATGGCTACACCTTC	CASSRIRQDYGYTF
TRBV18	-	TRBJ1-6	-	TGTGCCAGCTCACAGGAGTTTAGCTCCTATAATTCACCCCTCCACTTT	CASSQEFSSYNSPLHF
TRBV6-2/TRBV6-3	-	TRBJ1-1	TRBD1	TGTGCCAGCAGTTACTCGAGTGGACAGGGCCTGAACACTGAAGCTTTCTTT	CASSYSSGQGLNTEAFF
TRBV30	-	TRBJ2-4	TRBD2	TGTGCCTGGAGTGTTTCTAGCGGGAATCCCGTGCTAAGCATTCAGTACTTC	CAWSVSSGNPVLSIQYF
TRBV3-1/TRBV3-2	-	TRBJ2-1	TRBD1	TGTGCCAGCAGCCAACGGGCGAACAGGGGGCCAAACAATGAGCAGTTCTTC	CASSQRANRGPNNEQFF
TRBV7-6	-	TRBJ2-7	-	TGTGCCAGCAGCCTCTCATCTGGACAGACCTACGAGCAGTACTTC	CASSLSSGQTYEQYF
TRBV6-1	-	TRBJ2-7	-	TGTGCCAGCAGTGAAGCCTTACCCATCGGCGAGCAGTACTTC	CASSEALPIGEQYF
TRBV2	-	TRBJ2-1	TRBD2	TGTGCCAGCAGGACTAGCGGGGGGGCCAATGAGCAGTTCTTC	CASRTSGGANEQFF
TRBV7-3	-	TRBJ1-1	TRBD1	TGTGCCAGCAGCCTAAGTGGACAGGGGGGAACTGAAGCTTTCTTT	CASSLSGQGGTEAFF
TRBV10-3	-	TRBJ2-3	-	TGTGCCATCAGTACTAGTGTGGGTCCAGATACGCAGTATTTT	CAISTSVGPDTQYF
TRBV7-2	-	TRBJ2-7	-	TGTGCCAGCAGAAAAACAACCTCAGGGGGGATCACAGTCTACGAGCAGTACTTC	CASRKTTSGGITVYEQYF
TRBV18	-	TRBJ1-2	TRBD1	TGTGCCAGCTCACCATTACCGGGACAGGGGGCGGCAAACTATGGCTACACCTTC	CASSPLPGQGAANYGYTF
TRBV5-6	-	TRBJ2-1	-	TGTGCCAGCAGCTTGGCTTGGAGCGGAAATGAGCAGTTCTTC	CASSLAWSGNEQFF
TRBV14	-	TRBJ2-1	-	TGTGCCAGCAGCCAAGAAGGAGACAATGAGCAGTTCTTC	CASSQEGDNEQFF
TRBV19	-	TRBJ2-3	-	TGTGCCAGTAGTATAACAGGGCCCAGCACAGATACGCAGTATTTT	CASSITGPSTDTQYF
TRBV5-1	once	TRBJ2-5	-	TGCGCCAGCGGTACTAGCCAAGAGACCCAGTACTTC	CASGTSQETQYF
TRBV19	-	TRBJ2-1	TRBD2	TGTGCCAGTAGTATCAGGGACTACAAATTCTTTACAAACAATGAGCAGTTCTTC	CASSIRDYKFFTNNEQFF
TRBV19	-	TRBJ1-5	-	TGTGCCAGTAGTAATTATATCAGTCAGCCCCAGCATTTT	CASSNYISQPQHF
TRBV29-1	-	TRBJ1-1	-	TGCAGCGCCTCGACAGGAATGAACACTGAAGCTTTCTTT	CSASTGMNTEAFF
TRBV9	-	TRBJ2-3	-	TGTGCCAGCAGCGTAGGACTAGTGGGCACAGATACGCAGTATTTT	CASSVGLVGTDTQYF
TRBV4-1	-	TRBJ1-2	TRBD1	TGCGCCAGCAGCCAGGAGGACAGGGGAACGAGCTATGGCTACACCTTC	CASSQEDRGTSYGYTF
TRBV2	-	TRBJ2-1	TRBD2	TGTGCCAGCAGTGGACTAGCGGCCGCCAATGAGCAGTTCTTC	CASSGLAAANEQFF
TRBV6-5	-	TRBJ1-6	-	TGTGCCAGCAGCCGACTGGTGCCCTATAATTCACCCCTCCACTTT	CASSRLVPYNSPLHF
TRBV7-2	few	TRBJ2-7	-	TGTGCCAGCAGCTTAGCCCGGAGCTCCTACGAGCAGTACTTC	CASSLARSSYEQYF
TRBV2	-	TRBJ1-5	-	TGTGCCACACGACGGGATAGCAATCAGCCCCAGCATTTT	CATRRDSNQPQHF
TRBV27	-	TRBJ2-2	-	TGTGCCAGCAGTGGTCTGCCTATCCCAAACACCGGGGAGCTGTTTTTT	CASSGLPIPNTGELFF
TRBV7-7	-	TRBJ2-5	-	TGTGCTAGCAGCTTAGTTGCGGGGCATCAAGAGACCCAGTACTTC	CASSLVAGHQETQYF
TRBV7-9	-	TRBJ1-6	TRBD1	TGTGCCAGCAGCTTTGCAGGGGGTTCACCCCTCCACTTT	CASSFAGGSPLHF
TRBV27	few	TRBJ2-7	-	TGTGCCAGCAGTATCCCTGGGGCCCCCTGGGAGCAGTACTTC	CASSIPGAPWEQYF
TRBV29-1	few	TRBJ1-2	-	TGCAGCGTTGATACAGGGACTGGCTACACCTTC	CSVDTGTGYTF
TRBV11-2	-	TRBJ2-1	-	TGTGCCAGCAGTTCCAGGGTTGGGGGGGCTTACAATGAGCAGTTCTTC	CASSSRVGGAYNEQFF
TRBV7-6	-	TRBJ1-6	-	TGTGCCAGCAGCTTAGTCGAGGCCAGCTCACCCCTCCACTTT	CASSLVEASSPLHF
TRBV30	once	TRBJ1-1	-	TGTGCCTGGGGACAGAAGAACACTGAAGCTTTCTTT	CAWGQKNTEAFF
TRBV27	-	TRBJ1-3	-	TGTGCCAGCAGTTTAAGGAGCTCTGGAAACACCATATATTTT	CASSLRSSGNTIYF
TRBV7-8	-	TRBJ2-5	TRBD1	TGTGCCAGCAGCTCCGACAGGGGGCACGGAGAGACCCAGTACTTC	CASSSDRGHGETQYF
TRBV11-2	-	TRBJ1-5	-	TGTGCCAGCAGCTTAGGGGCTAGCGGTCAGCCCCAGCATTTT	CASSLGASGQPQHF
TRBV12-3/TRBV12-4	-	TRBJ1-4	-	TGTGCCAGCATGGGCAATGAAAAACTGTTTTTT	CASMGNEKLFF
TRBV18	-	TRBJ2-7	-	TGTGCCAGCTCACCTGGGGGGTCCTACGAGCAGTACTTC	CASSPGGSYEQYF
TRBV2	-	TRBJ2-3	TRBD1	TGTGCCAGCAGTGGGACAGGGTTTAGCACAGATACGCAGTATTTT	CASSGTGFSTDTQYF